Following are 12 T cell receptor beta chains from one sample sequenced in a study of coeliac disease. Produced via immunoSEQ multiplex PCR; TCRdb's table is partial and in-frame only. The table includes around 3,900 clones, roughly two thirds detected once. Overall study results and limits: Active celiac intraepithelial and lamina propria samples had lower TRB and TRG clonality than control samples.

These receptors have no identified antigens. Sequencing was performed on intraepithelial lymphocytes from the gut. These TCRs come from a man aged 70-80 years with active celiac disease.

The J gene is TRBJ1-1, the V gene TRBV28; 12 bases are a match to TRBD1. With V trimmed by 5 bases and J by 4 bases, 5 bases remained unmatched. CDR1 is MDHEN, CDR2 SYDVKM, per germline. The CDR3 has 15 residues. This CDR3 is CASSRGQGALTEAFF. Written as DNA, the CDR3 is TGTGCCAGCAGTCGGGGACAGGGGGCGCTCACTGAAGCTTTCTTT. Full variable domain (outside the CDR3, taken from reference TRBV28 and TRBJ1-1): DVKVTQSSRYLVKRTGEKVFLECVQDMDHENMFWYRQDPGLGLRLIYFSYDVKMKEKGDIPEGYSVSREKKERFSLILESASTNQTSMYLCASSRGQGALTEAFFGQGTRLTVV.

This chain joins TRBV7-2 and TRBJ1-1, with D uncertain. The ends were cut back, 1 base at V and 1 base at J, with 7 bases in the middle. Germline V gene lookup returns CDR1 SGHTA and CDR2 FQGNSA. This CDR3 comprises 14 residues. The DNA for the CDR3 is TGTGCCAGCAGCTTAGTACCCGGGAACACTGAAGCTTTCTTT. This gives the protein CASSLVPGNTEAFF.

In nucleotides, the CDR3 is TGCAGTGCTCGCGGATACTATGAGCAGTTCTTC. It codes for CSARGYYEQFF. The chain recombines TRBV20-1 with TRBJ2-1; D is unclear. Germline V gene sequence: CDR1 DFQATT, CDR2 SNEGSKA (reference sequence). Between the trimmed V and J ends, which lost 5 bases and 8 bases, there was a span of 10 bases. The CDR3 consists of 11 residues.

This chain joins TRBV23-1 and TRBJ1-5; no definite D call. TRBV23-1 is labeled an ORF, and its function is uncertain. V was clipped by 2 bases and J by 0 bases, with 14 bases between them. This CDR3 contains 17 residues. As DNA, the CDR3 is TGCGCCAGCAGTCAACCCCACGGAGAGTATAGCAATCAGCCCCAGCATTTT. This gives the protein CASSQPHGEYSNQPQHF.

This clone was seen a handful of times. The chain joins TRBV10-3 to TRBJ1-1; 10 bases are shared with TRBD1. The ends lost 1 base at V and 7 bases at J; junction bases unmatched: 3. Germline-derived CDR1 and CDR2 are ENHRY and SYGVKD. The CDR3 is made up of 14 amino acids. The CDR3 coding sequence is TGTGCCATCAGTGAGTTGACAGGGGGCCTTGAAGCTTTCTTT. Its protein product is CAISELTGGLEAFF.

A few counts support this clone. V gene TRBV28 combines with J gene TRBJ2-7; 7 bases match TRBD1. V dropped 7 bases and J dropped 3; count of bases not matched to a gene: 9. The germline gives CDR1 MDHEN, CDR2 SYDVKM. This CDR3 comprises 14 residues. Here the CDR3 DNA reads TGTGCCAGCAAAAACCGGGACAGACACTACGAGCAGTACTTC. Amino acids: CASKNRDRHYEQYF. The complete variable domain, with remaining parts taken from reference TRBV28 and TRBJ2-7, reads DVKVTQSSRYLVKRTGEKVFLECVQDMDHENMFWYRQDPGLGLRLIYFSYDVKMKEKGDIPEGYSVSREKKERFSLILESASTNQTSMYLCASKNRDRHYEQYFGPGTRLTVT.

J is TRBJ1-5 and V is TRBV19; the D is unclear. CDR3 length: 15 residues. V shed 6 bases and J shed 2 bases, with 14 bases lying between them. Looked up from germline, CDR1 is LNHDA and CDR2 is SQIVND (reference sequence). The CDR3 nucleotides read TGTGCCAGTAGGGAAAACGCTGAGGGCAATCAGCCCCAGCATTTT. Protein product: CASRENAEGNQPQHF.

J is TRBJ2-7 and V is TRBV6-1; TRBD1 aligns across 9 bases. CDR3 length: 15 residues. V shed 5 bases, J shed 2 bases, and the junction held 7 bases outside the gene matches. Germline-derived CDR1 and CDR2 are MNHNS and SASEGT. The CDR3 loop reads CASSPGQGWTYEQYF. DNA of the CDR3: TGTGCCAGCAGTCCGGGACAGGGTTGGACCTACGAGCAGTACTTC.

The V and J genes are TRBV15 and TRBJ1-5; 8 bases map to TRBD1. This CDR3 contains 14 residues. CDR1 and CDR2 (germline): LNHNV, YYDKDF (reference sequence). V dropped 6 bases and J dropped 7; count of bases not matched to a gene: 8. CDR3 DNA: TGTGCCACCAGTCCGGACAGGGCCGGACAGCCCCAGCATTTT. This gives the protein CATSPDRAGQPQHF.

This rearrangement joins TRBV7-9 to TRBJ1-3; D not resolved. V was pared by 5 bases and J by 2 bases, with 16 bases between. Germline CDR1 reads SEHNR; CDR2 reads FQNEAQ (reference sequence). There are 16 residues in the CDR3. CDR3 in DNA: TGTGCCAGCAGCCCATCCCCGGTGATCCCTGGAAACACCATATATTTT. This gives the protein CASSPSPVIPGNTIYF.

The CDR3 region has the DNA TGCAGCGTTGAAGGACAGTCTACTGAAGCTTTCTTT. This gives the protein CSVEGQSTEAFF. The chain combines TRBV29-1 with TRBJ1-1, with D maybe TRBD1 (5 bases). The germline V gene encodes CDR1 SQVTM and CDR2 ANQGSEA. Trimming took 1 base from V and 5 from J, leaving 8 bases between them. The CDR3 length is 12 residues.

This chain joins TRBV27 and TRBJ1-2, with a weak D call TRBD1 (5 bases). The CDR3 runs to 15 residues. Deletions cut 3 bases from V and 8 bases from J, with 19 bases between. Germline assignment: CDR1 MNHEY and CDR2 SMNVEV (reference sequence). CDR3 sequence: CASSFRGRPQGGYTF. The CDR3 coding sequence is TGTGCCAGCAGTTTTCGCGGCAGGCCCCAGGGCGGCTACACCTTC.